The 14 T cell receptor beta chains below all came from one sample that was sequenced in a study of T-cell reconstitution after alpha-beta-depleted transplantation in children. Preparation of the TCRbeta library involved a method that used unique molecular identifiers. Each CDR3 protein is one row after TCRdb ran MiXCR on the PCR reads. The repertoire includes 300,000 to 350,000 distinct CDR3 sequences, over 20% of them detected once, and 10% to 11% sits in the top ten. The sample consisted of PBMCs, mostly from graft donor cells, taken 180 days after TCRalphabeta/CD19-depleted stem cell transplant. The receptors stem from a male patient younger than 18 who had a stem cell transplant for acute lymphoblastic leukemia, so the T cells may come from the graft donor.

This clonotype showed up just a few times. J is TRBJ2-3 and V is TRBV20-1; D may be TRBD1 (5 bases). The CDR3 totals 15 residues. The V end lost 0 bases, the J end lost 4 bases, and 14 bases lay between the germline ends. The V gene's germline CDR1 is DFQATT and CDR2 SNEGSKA (reference sequence). The CDR3 spells CSARDRGKGSDTQYF. CDR3 coding DNA: TGCAGTGCTAGAGATAGGGGAAAAGGGTCAGATACGCAGTATTTT.

The chain combines TRBV5-1 with TRBJ2-1; D remains ambiguous. This CDR3 is 18 amino acids long. The germline V and J ends were trimmed by 0 bases and 5 bases, with 21 bases remaining between them. From germline, CDR1 is SGHRS and CDR2 YFSETQ. In nucleotides, the CDR3 is TGCGCCAGCAGCTTGGGTTTCACTAAATCACCCGGGCACAATGAGCAGTTCTTC. Residues: CASSLGFTKSPGHNEQFF.

This clonotype was observed a handful of times. V and J are TRBV7-9 and TRBJ2-2; D is perhaps TRBD1 (6 bases). Germline V CDR1 and CDR2: SEHNR, FQNEAQ (reference sequence). Trimming took 9 bases from V and 5 from J, leaving 10 bases between them. The CDR3 length is 12 residues. The CDR3: CARQGGTGELFF. The CDR3 region has the DNA TGTGCCAGACAGGGTGGAACCGGGGAGCTGTTTTTT.

This clonotype was seen more than once but under ten times. This chain joins TRBV27 and TRBJ2-2, with unresolved D. V was clipped by 2 bases and J by 4 bases, with 8 bases between them. The CDR3 covers 14 residues. Looked up from germline, CDR1 is MNHEY and CDR2 is SMNVEV (reference sequence). The CDR3 reads CASSLGRTTGELFF. The CDR3 DNA reads as TGTGCCAGCAGTTTAGGCAGAACCACCGGGGAGCTGTTTTTT.

The chain recombines TRBV19 with TRBJ2-1, with 12 bases matching TRBD2. There are 17 residues in the CDR3. The trim removed 7 bases at V and 5 bases at J, leaving 12 bases unmatched. The germline V gene has CDR1 LNHDA and CDR2 SQIVND (reference sequence). CDR3 loop: CASTASGRAYSNNEQFF. In DNA form, the CDR3 reads TGTGCCAGTACCGCTAGCGGGAGGGCCTATTCCAACAATGAGCAGTTCTTC.

This clonotype was detected only a few times. J is TRBJ2-3 and V is TRBV2, with TRBD2 matching over 15 bases. Germline CDR1 SNHLY, CDR2 FYNNEI. The V and J ends lost 7 bases and 8 bases, in that order; junction bases with no gene match: 13. The length of the CDR3 is 17 residues. The CDR3 sequence is CASTPLGLAGGRGTQYF. The CDR3 DNA reads as TGTGCCAGCACCCCGTTAGGACTAGCGGGAGGGAGGGGTACGCAGTATTTT.

This clonotype occurred a few times. V is TRBV5-1 and J is TRBJ2-4, with a possible D match to TRBD1 (5 bases). Germline V lookup: CDR1 SGHRS, CDR2 YFSETQ. Trimming took 0 bases from V and 0 from J, leaving 16 bases between them. The CDR3 contains 18 residues. The CDR3 DNA reads TGCGCCAGCAGCTTGGGTCTTTGGGGCGTCGGAGCCAAAAACATTCAGTACTTC. Translating it yields CASSLGLWGVGAKNIQYF.

This clonotype has more than one count but fewer than ten. In DNA, the CDR3 is TGCAGTGCTGGAACAGATACGCAGTATTTT. This codes for CSAGTDTQYF. This chain connects TRBV20-1 to TRBJ2-3; D is unresolved. The CDR3 contains 10 residues. The germline V gene has CDR1 DFQATT and CDR2 SNEGSKA (reference sequence). Between the trimmed V and J ends, which lost 5 bases and 3 bases, there was a span of 3 bases.

This clonotype has a handful of counts. The chain employs TRBV19 and TRBJ2-1; no reliable D call. The CDR3 is 12 amino acids. CDR1 and CDR2 (germline): LNHDA, SQIVND (reference sequence). Trimming left V 8 bases short and J 10 bases short, with 15 bases between. Written as DNA, the CDR3 is TGTGCCAGTTCGGGCCGCATATACGAGCAGTTCTTC. It yields the protein CASSGRIYEQFF.

This clonotype was counted a few times. The V gene is TRBV12-3 or TRBV12-4, the J gene TRBJ2-6, with TRBD1 matching 8 bases. The CDR3 consists of 16 residues. The trim removed 1 base at V and 2 bases at J, leaving 1 base unmatched. For the CDR3, the DNA is TGTGCCAGCAGTTTAGTGACAGGGGCTGGGGCCAACGTCCTGACTTTC. It yields the protein CASSLVTGAGANVLTF.

The chain is built from TRBV5-4 and TRBJ2-1; D remains unclear. Per the germline V gene, CDR1 is SGHNT and CDR2 is YYREEE (reference sequence). This CDR3 has 13 residues. V was cut by 0 bases and J by 8 bases, with 9 bases left in between. The CDR3 DNA is TGTGCCAGCAGCTTGGAAGTAGCCTATGAGCAGTTCTTC. It specifies CASSLEVAYEQFF.

The chain carries TRBV7-3 and TRBJ2-4; maybe TRBD1 (5 bases). The germline CDR1 and CDR2 sequences are SGHTA and FQGTGA. The CDR3 is made up of 15 amino acids. V lost 2 bases to trimming and J lost 1 base, with 9 bases between them. CDR3 nucleotides: TGTGCCAGCAGCTTAGGGGCGTCGGCCAAAAACATTCAGTACTTC. Residues: CASSLGASAKNIQYF.

Comments on this clonotype: The final CDR3 position lacks the conserved phenylalanine or tryptophan, pointing to a likely read error. The chain recombines TRBV5-1 with TRBJ2-1; 8 bases agree with TRBD2. Germline V lookup: CDR1 SGHRS, CDR2 YFSETQ. This CDR3 region has 15 residues. Trimming took 1 base from V and 4 from J; bases not matched to a gene: 4. The CDR3 region has the DNA TGCGCCAGCAGCTTGCGGCGGGAGGAATACAATGAGCAGTTCCTC. This sequence encodes CASSLRREEYNEQFL.

This chain joins TRBV15 and TRBJ1-1; D is perhaps TRBD1 (5 bases). The V end was cut by 5 bases, the J end by 3 bases, with 13 bases between. Germline V gene data show CDR1 as LNHNV and CDR2 as YYDKDF (reference sequence). The CDR3 has 14 amino acids. CDR3 nucleotides: TGTGCCACCAGCTCACAGGAGGCTGACACTGAAGCTTTCTTT. It translates to CATSSQEADTEAFF.